This is a list of T cell receptor beta chains from one sample in a study of tumor T cells in aggressive B-cell lymphoma. Clones were sequenced by immunoSEQ multiplex PCR, and TCRdb holds only the in-frame ones, with some missing. The sample has several thousand clones; over 70% are singletons. Sequences were obtained from tumor tissue. The receptors shown here come from an adult with diffuse large B cell lymphoma. Each CDR3 is given with its conserved first and last residue. A D gene is named only where the DNA matches it firmly. Expanded clones get a size class; other rows say once, few or many, or leave the size out.

V: TRBV4-1
J: TRBJ2-7
D: .
size: .
DNA: TGCGCCAGCAGCCAAGGAGTGGGCTACGAGCAGCACTTC
CDR3: CASSQGVGYEQHF

V: TRBV15
J: TRBJ1-6
D: .
size: few
DNA: TGTGCCACTTCAAGGGGGGGCAATTCACCCCTCCACTTT
CDR3: CATSRGGNSPLHF

V: TRBV28
J: TRBJ1-4
D: .
size: .
DNA: TGTGCCAGCAGACCGGGTGCAACTAATGAAAAACTGTTTTTT
CDR3: CASRPGATNEKLFF

V: TRBV9
J: TRBJ2-3
D: .
size: few
DNA: TGTGCCTCACAGGGAACAGATACGCAGTATTTT
CDR3: CASQGTDTQYF

V: TRBV19
J: TRBJ1-5
D: .
size: .
DNA: TGTGCCAGTAGTGCGGGGATCTATAGCAATCAGCCCCAGCATTTT
CDR3: CASSAGIYSNQPQHF

V: TRBV27
J: TRBJ2-3
D: .
size: once
DNA: TGTGCCAGCAGTCGCGCACTGCCCACAGATACGCAGTATTTT
CDR3: CASSRALPTDTQYF

V: TRBV6-5
J: TRBJ1-1
D: .
size: few
DNA: TGTGCCAGCAGTTACTTTCCAGGGCGGACTGAAGCTTTCTTT
CDR3: CASSYFPGRTEAFF

V: TRBV9
J: TRBJ2-2
D: .
size: large
DNA: TGTGCCAGCAGCTCGGGAAACACCGGGGAGCTGTTTTTT
CDR3: CASSSGNTGELFF

V: TRBV2
J: TRBJ1-4
D: .
size: .
DNA: TGTGCCAGCAGACCGGGGTCAACTAATGAAAAACTGTTTTTT
CDR3: CASRPGSTNEKLFF

V: TRBV5-8
J: TRBJ1-1
D: TRBD1
size: .
DNA: TGTGCCAGCAGCTTGGGACAGGGGGCGAACACTGAAGCTTTCTTT
CDR3: CASSLGQGANTEAFF

V: TRBV5-1
J: TRBJ2-1
D: .
size: .
DNA: TGCGCCAGCAGCGCTTGGGGCTCAGGGGACAATGAGCAGTTCTTC
CDR3: CASSAWGSGDNEQFF

V: TRBV7-9
J: TRBJ2-7
D: .
size: .
DNA: TGTGCCAGCAGCTATACTAAACTAAGCTACGAGCAGTACTTC
CDR3: CASSYTKLSYEQYF

V: TRBV6-4
J: TRBJ2-1
D: TRBD2
size: .
DNA: TGTGCCAGCAGTACCCTAGCGGGAGGGTACAATGAGCAGTTCTTC
CDR3: CASSTLAGGYNEQFF

V: TRBV7-6
J: TRBJ2-1
D: .
size: .
DNA: TGTGCCAGCAGCCAGGGGCTAGCTGAGTACAATGAGCAGTTCTTC
CDR3: CASSQGLAEYNEQFF

V: TRBV7-9
J: TRBJ1-2
D: .
size: few
DNA: TGTGCCAGCAGCTTAGTAGGCGACAGCAACTATGGCTACACCTTC
CDR3: CASSLVGDSNYGYTF

V: TRBV19
J: TRBJ2-3
D: TRBD2
size: few
DNA: TGTGCCAGTAGTATTCGTCTAGCGGGAGTGTCAGATACGCAGTATTTT
CDR3: CASSIRLAGVSDTQYF

V: TRBV5-1
J: TRBJ2-1
D: .
size: .
DNA: TGCGCCAGCAGCTTGGGAGACAATGAGCAGTTCTTC
CDR3: CASSLGDNEQFF

V: TRBV7-3
J: TRBJ2-7
D: .
size: .
DNA: TGTGCCAGCAGCTTATCACTAGCTGGCTACGAGCAGTACTTC
CDR3: CASSLSLAGYEQYF